This T cell receptor (beta chain) was identified in a study of neurological immune-mediated disorders. This clonotype was observed at least ten times. With 10-nucleotide random UMIs, 5'RACE was used to make the cDNA. TCRdb redid the calling of the 5' RACE reads with MiXCR, one entry per CDR3 protein. The sample holds 80,000 or so distinct CDR3 sequences, under 10% seen once. This clonotype was obtained from a man in his forties or fifties in good health. The sequencing input was PBMCs.

The CDR3 protein is CASSQRSPGGETQYF. The CDR3 DNA reads TGTGCCAGCAGCCAAAGATCGCCGGGCGGGGAGACCCAGTACTTC. The gene calls are TRBV3-1 and TRBJ2-5; the D gene is possibly TRBD2 (5 bases). The CDR3 length is 15 residues. Per the germline V gene, CDR1 is LGHDT and CDR2 is YNNKEL (reference sequence). Trimming cost V 2 bases and J 5 bases, with 15 bases left between them.